These T cell receptor beta chains were read from a single sample in a study of shared clonotypes between healthy human individuals. Sequencing was performed with immunoSEQ multiplex PCR; in TCRdb, only in-frame clones are kept and a portion is missing. This sample carries over 2 million clones, roughly 94% of them seen once, and the ten largest clones take about 0.13%. The sequenced material came from naive CD4+ T cells sorted from blood. These receptors were taken from a man between 18 and 29 years old in good health. The CDR3 runs from the conserved cysteine through the conserved F or W. The order of the fields is D gene, V gene, clone size, J gene, CDR3 length, CDR3 protein, CDR3 DNA. The D gene is left open where the match is weak. Where a row states a size, it is once, few, many or the class of an expanded clone; other rows omit it.

D gene: NA
V gene: TRBV6-5
clone size: NA
J gene: TRBJ1-4
CDR3 length: 14
CDR3 protein: CASSSGRDNEKLFF
CDR3 DNA: TGTGCCAGCAGTTCCGGACGGGATAATGAAAAACTGTTTTTT

D gene: TRBD1
V gene: TRBV4-3
clone size: NA
J gene: TRBJ1-2
CDR3 length: 17
CDR3 protein: CASSRSHGTGGYNGYTF
CDR3 DNA: TGCGCCAGCAGCCGCTCGCATGGGACAGGGGGGTATAATGGCTACACCTTC

D gene: NA
V gene: TRBV6-1
clone size: NA
J gene: TRBJ2-2
CDR3 length: 15
CDR3 protein: CASSEIQAMGGELFF
CDR3 DNA: TGTGCCAGCAGTGAAATACAGGCTATGGGCGGGGAGCTGTTTTTT

D gene: TRBD1
V gene: TRBV6-5
clone size: NA
J gene: TRBJ1-5
CDR3 length: 14
CDR3 protein: CASSYDRGNQPQHF
CDR3 DNA: TGTGCCAGCAGTTACGACAGGGGCAATCAGCCCCAGCATTTT

D gene: NA
V gene: TRBV4-1
clone size: NA
J gene: TRBJ1-2
CDR3 length: 13
CDR3 protein: CASSPRPRDGYTF
CDR3 DNA: TGCGCCAGCAGCCCCCGACCCAGGGACGGCTACACCTTC

D gene: NA
V gene: TRBV6-1
clone size: NA
J gene: TRBJ2-5
CDR3 length: 16
CDR3 protein: CASSESRAIAQETQYF
CDR3 DNA: TGTGCCAGCAGTGAGTCCAGGGCGATTGCCCAAGAGACCCAGTACTTC

D gene: NA
V gene: TRBV18
clone size: NA
J gene: TRBJ1-6
CDR3 length: 12
CDR3 protein: CASSPGDSPLHF
CDR3 DNA: TGTGCCAGCTCACCCGGTGATTCACCCCTCCACTTT

D gene: TRBD2
V gene: TRBV5-1
clone size: NA
J gene: TRBJ2-5
CDR3 length: 14
CDR3 protein: CASSVLAGPIAQYF
CDR3 DNA: TGCGCCAGCAGCGTCTTAGCGGGACCTATTGCCCAGTACTTC

D gene: TRBD1
V gene: TRBV10-3
clone size: once
J gene: TRBJ2-7
CDR3 length: 13
CDR3 protein: CAISESTGGEQYF
CDR3 DNA: TGTGCCATCAGTGAGTCGACAGGGGGCGAGCAGTACTTC

D gene: NA
V gene: TRBV19
clone size: NA
J gene: TRBJ1-1
CDR3 length: 15
CDR3 protein: CASSKRKAESTEAFF
CDR3 DNA: TGTGCCAGTAGTAAAAGGAAGGCAGAGAGCACTGAAGCTTTCTTT

D gene: NA
V gene: TRBV2
clone size: NA
J gene: TRBJ2-6
CDR3 length: 13
CDR3 protein: CASTRTGANVLTF
CDR3 DNA: TGTGCCAGCACGAGGACTGGGGCCAACGTCCTGACTTTC

D gene: TRBD1
V gene: TRBV7-2
clone size: NA
J gene: TRBJ2-7
CDR3 length: 13
CDR3 protein: CASSRDRGREQYF
CDR3 DNA: TGTGCCAGCAGCCGGGACAGGGGGCGAGAGCAGTACTTC

D gene: NA
V gene: TRBV5-1
clone size: NA
J gene: TRBJ2-5
CDR3 length: 16
CDR3 protein: CASSLGLGERQETQYF
CDR3 DNA: TGCGCCAGCAGCTTGGGACTCGGCGAAAGACAAGAGACCCAGTACTTC

D gene: TRBD1
V gene: TRBV7-9
clone size: NA
J gene: TRBJ2-5
CDR3 length: 17
CDR3 protein: CASSPLGATGGKETQYF
CDR3 DNA: TGTGCCAGCAGCCCGTTAGGGGCGACAGGGGGAAAAGAGACCCAGTACTTC

D gene: TRBD2
V gene: TRBV5-1
clone size: NA
J gene: TRBJ2-5
CDR3 length: 18
CDR3 protein: CASSLFSSGGKYQETQYF
CDR3 DNA: TGCGCCAGCAGCTTGTTTTCTAGCGGGGGGAAGTACCAAGAGACCCAGTACTTC

D gene: NA
V gene: TRBV11-3
clone size: few
J gene: TRBJ1-1
CDR3 length: 13
CDR3 protein: CASSLGMNTEAFF
CDR3 DNA: TGTGCCAGCAGCTTAGGGATGAACACTGAAGCTTTCTTT

D gene: TRBD2
V gene: TRBV4-3
clone size: NA
J gene: TRBJ2-5
CDR3 length: 15
CDR3 protein: CASSQLGQGGETQYF
CDR3 DNA: TGCGCCAGCAGCCAACTGGGGCAGGGAGGGGAGACCCAGTACTTC

D gene: NA
V gene: TRBV2
clone size: NA
J gene: TRBJ2-5
CDR3 length: 13
CDR3 protein: CASTERGRLAQYF
CDR3 DNA: TGTGCCAGCACCGAGAGGGGCCGGTTGGCCCAGTACTTC

D gene: NA
V gene: TRBV5-4
clone size: NA
J gene: TRBJ2-3
CDR3 length: 14
CDR3 protein: CASSSRGSTDTQYF
CDR3 DNA: TGTGCCAGCAGCTCCCGGGGGAGCACAGATACGCAGTATTTT

D gene: TRBD1
V gene: TRBV18
clone size: NA
J gene: TRBJ1-1
CDR3 length: 16
CDR3 protein: CASSPGTGIRGTVAFF
CDR3 DNA: TGTGCCAGCTCACCGGGGACAGGGATACGGGGTACGGTAGCTTTCTTT

D gene: NA
V gene: TRBV7-6
clone size: NA
J gene: TRBJ1-1
CDR3 length: 13
CDR3 protein: CASSLARATEAFF
CDR3 DNA: TGTGCCAGCAGCTTAGCCCGGGCCACTGAAGCTTTCTTT

D gene: NA
V gene: TRBV18
clone size: once
J gene: TRBJ2-7
CDR3 length: 12
CDR3 protein: CASSPGESEQYF
CDR3 DNA: TGTGCCAGCTCACCTGGAGAAAGCGAGCAGTACTTC